Listed here are 23 T cell receptor beta chains from one sample, sequenced in a study of siplizumab effects on memory and regulatory T cells. The data were produced by immunoSEQ multiplex PCR, yet TCRdb's version contains in-frame clones alone and is incomplete. This sample yields about 94,000 clones, of which 90% to 95% are seen a single time; roughly 0.3% belongs to the top ten. What was sequenced was non-Treg CD4+ T cells sorted from blood. The origin of the receptors is a human donor in good health.

V gene TRBV18 combines with J gene TRBJ1-1; D is unclear. The V end lost 1 base, the J end lost 2 bases, and 8 bases lay between the germline ends. This CDR3 is built from 14 residues. Germline-derived CDR1 and CDR2 are KGHSH and LQKENI. CDR3 protein: CASSPLNTNTEAFF. The CDR3 nucleotides read TGTGCCAGCTCACCACTCAACACAAACACTGAAGCTTTCTTT.

This chain connects TRBV6-8 to TRBJ2-6; 7 nucleotides agree with TRBD2. Trimming removed 0 bases from V and 3 bases from J; junction bases left unmatched: 11. The germline CDR1 and CDR2 sequences are MNHGY and SAAAGT. The CDR3 covers 19 residues. CDR3 loop: CASSYSPGGEGYGANVLTF. Written as DNA, the CDR3 is TGTGCCAGCAGTTACTCGCCGGGGGGAGAGGGTTATGGGGCCAACGTCCTGACTTTC.

The gene calls are TRBV30 and TRBJ1-6; D not certain. The germline V gene encodes CDR1 GTSNPN and CDR2 SVGIG (reference sequence). V lost 0 bases and J lost 0, with 9 bases in between. This CDR3 is 16 amino acids long. The CDR3 here is CAWSVAGSSYNSPLHF. In DNA form, the CDR3 reads TGTGCCTGGAGTGTGGCAGGAAGCTCCTATAATTCACCCCTCCACTTT.

Note on this clone: One junction end disagrees with the germline gene, perhaps due to a read error. The J gene is TRBJ2-6, the V gene TRBV9; TRBD1 might be the D (5 bases). The length of the CDR3 is 15 residues. Germline V gene data show CDR1 as SGDLS and CDR2 as YYNGEE. CDR3 bases: TGTGCCAGCAGCGTTCTAACCCCTGGGGCCAACGTCCTAACTTTC. Translating gives CASSVLTPGANVLTF.

This chain links TRBV6-5 with TRBJ1-2; D is unclear. With 5 bases removed from V and 3 bases from J, the gap between germline ends came to 10 bases. CDR1 is MNHEY, CDR2 SVGAGI, per germline. This CDR3 has 13 amino acids. For the CDR3, the DNA is TGTGCCAGCAGTGACCCAGGATACTATGGCTACACCTTC. Protein product: CASSDPGYYGYTF.

The chain has TRBV9 and TRBJ2-1; either TRBD1 or TRBD2 may supply D (5 bases each). CDR3 length: 13 residues. V lost 3 bases and J lost 10, with 14 bases in between. Germline V lookup: CDR1 SGDLS, CDR2 YYNGEE. The CDR3 loop reads CASSGGVRVEQFF. As DNA, the CDR3 is TGTGCCAGCAGCGGAGGGGTGAGGGTCGAGCAGTTCTTC.

This chain joins TRBV5-8 and TRBJ1-3, with D hard to call. The germline V and J ends were trimmed by 4 bases and 4 bases, with 18 bases remaining between them. There are 16 residues in the CDR3. The V gene's germline CDR1 is SGHTS and CDR2 YDEGEE. CDR3 residues: CASSRGQANPGNTIYF. In DNA, the CDR3 is TGTGCCAGCAGCCGAGGGCAGGCAAATCCAGGAAACACCATATATTTT.

The CDR3 DNA is TGTGCCAGCAGCTCCTTTGACAGGACTGAAGCTTTCTTT. Its protein is CASSSFDRTEAFF. The chain is built from TRBV11-3 and TRBJ1-1, with D maybe TRBD1 (6 bases). Germline V gene lookup returns CDR1 SGHNT and CDR2 YENEEA. The CDR3 loop spans 13 amino acids. Trimming stripped 4 bases from V and 5 bases from J, with 11 bases between.

The chain employs TRBV6-5 and TRBJ2-3; 10 bases fit TRBD1. Germline assignment: CDR1 MNHEY and CDR2 SVGAGI. Trimming cost V 6 bases and J 2 bases; bases outside gene matches: 5. The CDR3 is made up of 15 amino acids. The CDR3, as DNA: TGTGCCAGCAGCCCCGGGACAGGGGTCACAGATACGCAGTATTTT. This encodes CASSPGTGVTDTQYF.

The V and J genes are TRBV9 and TRBJ1-2, with D maybe TRBD1 (5 bases). CDR1 and CDR2 from the germline V gene are SGDLS and YYNGEE. The CDR3 runs 15 residues. Trimming removed 0 bases at V and 4 bases at J, with 13 bases between. The CDR3: CASSVAPRTPYGYTF. CDR3 nucleotides: TGTGCCAGCAGCGTAGCCCCCAGGACACCCTATGGCTACACCTTC. The variable domain in full, completed from reference TRBV9 and TRBJ1-2, reads DSGVTQTPKHLITATGQRVTLRCSPRSGDLSVYWYQQSLDQGLQFLIQYYNGEERAKGNILERFSAQQFPDLHSELNLSSLELGDSALYFCASSVAPRTPYGYTFGSGTRLTVV.

This chain connects TRBV5-1 to TRBJ2-3; 9 nucleotides agree with TRBD2. The germline V gene has CDR1 SGHRS and CDR2 YFSETQ. CDR3 length: 15 amino acids. J was trimmed by 6 bases and V by 6 bases; bases with no gene match: 11. The CDR3 sequence: CASTGGRAVGDTQYF. DNA of the CDR3: TGCGCCAGCACTGGCGGGAGGGCCGTTGGGGATACGCAGTATTTT.

The chain carries TRBV4-2 and TRBJ2-3, with TRBD1 identical over 10 bases. CDR1 is LGHNA, CDR2 YNFKEQ, per germline. This CDR3 region has 18 residues. The trim removed 0 bases at V and 5 bases at J, leaving 11 bases unmatched. The CDR3 DNA reads as TGTGCCAGCAGCCAAGATCGGGGACAGGGGAAGGTTCGAGATACGCAGTATTTT. It yields the protein CASSQDRGQGKVRDTQYF.

The chain has TRBV11-2 and TRBJ2-7, with TRBD1 matching 7 bases. The ends lost 4 bases at V and 5 bases at J; junction bases unmatched: 2. The germline V gene has CDR1 SGHAT and CDR2 FQNNGV. There are 12 residues in the CDR3. This CDR3 reads CASSYDRDEQYF. As DNA, the CDR3 is TGTGCCAGCAGCTATGACAGGGACGAGCAGTACTTC.

The chain couples TRBV7-9 to TRBJ2-2; D possibly uses TRBD1 or TRBD2 (5 bases each). The CDR3 sequence is 15 residues long. Germline V lookup: CDR1 SEHNR, CDR2 FQNEAQ (reference sequence). Between the trimmed V and J ends, which lost 5 bases and 4 bases, there was a span of 14 bases. The CDR3 reads CASSAWTGPTGELFF. The CDR3, as DNA: TGTGCCAGCAGCGCCTGGACGGGGCCCACCGGGGAGCTGTTTTTT.

Of note for this clone: A junction end diverges from the germline sequence, so it may reflect a read error. The gene calls are TRBV7-3 and TRBJ1-2, with 7 positions matching TRBD1. The CDR3 is 13 amino acids. The V gene's germline CDR1 is SGHTA and CDR2 FQGTGA. The CDR3 spells CASSGQESYGHTF. CDR3 nucleotide sequence: TGTGCCAGCAGCGGACAGGAATCATATGGCCACACCTTC.

This clone is a singleton in its sample. The chain has TRBV5-4 and TRBJ2-6, with unresolved D. The germline V gene has CDR1 SGHNT and CDR2 YYREEE (reference sequence). CDR3 size: 16 residues. V gave up 4 bases and J gave up 0 bases, with 11 bases separating them. CDR3 region: CASSPPASSGANVLTF. CDR3 coding DNA: TGTGCCAGCAGCCCGCCCGCCAGCTCTGGGGCCAACGTCCTGACTTTC.

This clone was seen a single time. V usage is TRBV5-4 and J usage is TRBJ2-3; TRBD1 might be the D (6 bases). Germline lookup yields CDR1 SGHNT and CDR2 YYREEE (reference sequence). Trimming cost V 6 bases and J 1 base, with 18 bases left between them. CDR3 length: 16 amino acids. CDR3 bases: TGTGCCAGCACGATGGGCAGGGGCCTTGGCACAGATACGCAGTATTTT. It codes for CASTMGRGLGTDTQYF.

This clone was detected only once. V is TRBV6-1 and J is TRBJ1-3; no clear D gene. Germline CDR1 MNHNS, CDR2 SASEGT. V lost 1 base, J lost 7 bases, and 5 bases lay in between. This CDR3 has 12 amino acids. The CDR3, as DNA: TGTGCCAGCAGTGAAGGGTGGAACACCATATATTTT. The encoded protein is CASSEGWNTIYF.

This chain joins TRBV30 and TRBJ1-2; D gene ambiguous. Germline V lookup: CDR1 GTSNPN, CDR2 SVGIG (reference sequence). The V end lost 0 bases, the J end lost 5 bases, and 10 bases lay between the germline ends. This CDR3 comprises 13 residues. The DNA for the CDR3 is TGTGCCTGGAGTGTACTATCGTTATATGGCTACACCTTC. Amino acids: CAWSVLSLYGYTF.

This clone was counted once. The chain links TRBV5-1 to TRBJ2-7, with 7 positions matching TRBD1. Germline V CDR1 and CDR2: SGHRS, YFSETQ. Losses at the gene ends were 0 bases for V and 6 bases for J; bases not matched to a gene: 3. This CDR3 has 13 residues. CDR3 amino acids: CASSLGDSGEQYF. For the CDR3, the DNA is TGCGCCAGCAGCTTGGGGGACAGTGGCGAGCAGTACTTC.

The rearrangement links TRBV7-9 to TRBJ2-7, with unresolved D. CDR1 and CDR2 (germline): SEHNR, FQNEAQ (reference sequence). V lost 1 base and J 3 bases, leaving 7 bases between the germline ends. The CDR3 is 13 residues long. The CDR3 spells CASSLDSDYEQYF. Written as DNA, the CDR3 is TGTGCCAGCAGCTTAGATTCAGACTACGAGCAGTACTTC.

V is TRBV7-2 and J is TRBJ2-7, with 12 bases lining up with TRBD2. Germline CDR1 reads SGHTA; CDR2 reads FQGNSA. Unmatched junction bases numbered 5, after V lost 2 bases and J lost 3 bases. This CDR3 comprises 16 residues. The CDR3 sequence is CASSLTGTSGYYEQYF. The CDR3 DNA sequence: TGTGCCAGCAGCTTAACCGGGACTAGCGGGTACTACGAGCAGTACTTC.

J is TRBJ2-7 and V is TRBV6-4, with D possibly matching TRBD2 (6 bases). Germline CDR1 reads MRHNA; CDR2 reads SNTAGT. The CDR3 runs to 14 residues. The V gene lost 5 bases and the J gene lost 6 bases, with 17 bases spanning the gap. CDR3 sequence reads: CASSPTGWGGEQYF. The CDR3, as DNA: TGTGCCAGCAGTCCCACGGGTTGGGGAGGCGAGCAGTACTTC.